Each of the 2 T cell receptor beta chains below was sequenced from the same sample in a study of tumor-infiltrating lymphocytes in primary liver carcinoma. TCR beta cDNA was reverse-transcribed from around 0.55 ug of total RNA. The reaction used a constant-region primer and ProtoScript II reverse transcriptase. What produced the TCR beta libraries was three nested multiplex PCR rounds using slightly modified ARM-PCR. It was with TRBV1-TRBV30 forward primers and a C-beta reverse primer that the first two PCR rounds were run, at 10 to 11 cycles each. Via MiXCR, TCRdb re-called the multiplex PCR reads, giving one row per CDR3 protein. This sample has 90,000 to 150,000 distinct CDR3 sequences, with around 70% found just once. DNA and RNA were both co-extracted from around 20-30 mg of bulk tissue that had not been sorted. The sample taken for sequencing was tumor-adjacent normal liver tissue. The receptors come from a woman aged 60 to 75 with primary liver carcinoma and hepatitis B virus infection.

On this clonotype itself: Compared with germline, one end of the junction differs, possibly owing to a read error. J is TRBJ2-7 and V is TRBV28; no firm D call. The germline V gene has CDR1 MDHEN and CDR2 SYDVKM. This CDR3 is 15 amino acids long. DNA of the CDR3: TGTGCCAGCAGTTTTTCCGGCAGCAGCTCCTACGGGCAGTACTTC. Encoded protein: CASSFSGSSSYGQYF.

Note on this clonotype: At one end the junction does not follow the germline gene, possibly because of a read error. The chain has TRBV5-6 and TRBJ2-1, with 7 bases lining up with TRBD1. The CDR3 extends over 16 amino acids. Germline V CDR1 and CDR2: SGHDT, YYEEEE. The CDR3 here is CARSLATGVSYNEQFF. The CDR3 DNA follows: TGTGCCAGGAGCTTGGCCACAGGGGTCTCCTACAATGAACAGTTCTTC.